The rows below give T cell receptor beta chains drawn from one sample of a study of human T cells and chemical hapten exposure. TCRdb passed the RACE reads through MiXCR, listing each CDR3 protein once. The profile shows a few hundred thousand distinct CDR3 sequences, over 6% of them singletons. The sequencing used whole blood, collected in connection with sensitization to the hapten diphenylcyclopropenone (DPC). The receptors come from a woman between 18 and 30 years old with alopecia areata. Some clones in this sample may be carry-over from other donors' samples. Both conserved end residues are part of each CDR3.

V gene	J gene	CDR3 protein
TRBV6-2/TRBV6-3	TRBJ1-1	CATQGGKAFF
TRBV6-5	TRBJ2-7	CASSPGQDDEQYF
TRBV28	TRBJ2-3	CASTSGTDTQYF
TRBV27	TRBJ1-1	CASRPGQGMFTEAFF
TRBV5-1	TRBJ2-3	CASSLGPGLLTDTQYF
TRBV5-4	TRBJ2-3	CASSFSAGAFTDTQYF
TRBV7-8	TRBJ2-3	CASSAGGPGTDTQYF
TRBV6-2/TRBV6-3	TRBJ1-5	CASSYRALSDQPQHF
TRBV4-3	TRBJ2-7	CASSQTTNAIAGGSYEQYF
TRBV4-1	TRBJ1-1	CASRLGQGIDEAFF
TRBV7-9	TRBJ2-5	CASSARTGGPRWAEETQYF
TRBV7-2	TRBJ1-5	CASSLDARGNQPQHF
TRBV5-1	TRBJ2-2	CASSLLGGAVTGELFF
TRBV7-2	TRBJ1-6	CASSPPTGTGNSPLHF
TRBV7-3	TRBJ2-2	CASSLNPHTGELFF
TRBV7-8	TRBJ2-7	CASSLTGLPHEQYF
TRBV7-8	TRBJ1-4	CASSLGVTPNEKLFF